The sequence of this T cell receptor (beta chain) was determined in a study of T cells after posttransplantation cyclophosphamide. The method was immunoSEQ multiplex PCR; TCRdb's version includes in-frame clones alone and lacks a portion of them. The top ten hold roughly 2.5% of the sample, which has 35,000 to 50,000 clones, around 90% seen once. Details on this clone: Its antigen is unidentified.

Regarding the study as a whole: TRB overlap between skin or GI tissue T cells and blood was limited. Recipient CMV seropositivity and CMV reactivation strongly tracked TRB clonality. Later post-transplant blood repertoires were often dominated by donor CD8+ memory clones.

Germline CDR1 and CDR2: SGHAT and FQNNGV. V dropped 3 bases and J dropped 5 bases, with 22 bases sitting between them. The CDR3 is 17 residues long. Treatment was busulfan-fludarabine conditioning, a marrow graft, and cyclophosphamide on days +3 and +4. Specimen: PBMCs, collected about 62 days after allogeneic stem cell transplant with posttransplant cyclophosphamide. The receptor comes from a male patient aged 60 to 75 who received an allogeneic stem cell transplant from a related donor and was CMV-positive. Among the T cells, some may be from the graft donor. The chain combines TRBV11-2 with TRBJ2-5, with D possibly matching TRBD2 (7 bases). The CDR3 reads CASSFGGIGGAVETQYF. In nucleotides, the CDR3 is TGTGCCAGCAGCTTCGGCGGGATTGGGGGGGCGGTGGAGACCCAGTACTTC.